Listed below are T cell receptor beta chains from one sample, sequenced in a study of cytomegalovirus exposure and HLA in healthy donors. The repertoire was sequenced with immunoSEQ multiplex PCR; TCRdb's copy has only in-frame clones and lacks some. In the table there are some 40,000 clones, over 40% of which are singletons. Sequencing was done on a sample of PBMCs. These receptors originate from a woman between 35 and 50 years old in good health and CMV-seropositive. Both conserved end residues are part of each CDR3. A D gene is named only where the DNA matches it firmly. Size is stated for part of the rows, as once, few or many counts, or as a class when the clone is expanded.

TRBD2,TRBJ2-7,TRBV5-1,.,16,TGCGCCAGCAGCTTGGGACCTAGCGGGGGTTTCTACGAGCAGTACTTC,CASSLGPSGGFYEQYF
.,TRBJ1-5,TRBV7-2,.,14,TGTGCCAGCAGCGTCCAGGGTAGCAATCAGCCCCAGCATTTT,CASSVQGSNQPQHF
.,TRBJ1-1,TRBV10-3,.,13,TGTGCCACCCTTCAGGGCATGAACACTGAAGCTTTCTTT,CATLQGMNTEAFF
TRBD2,TRBJ2-5,TRBV7-2,.,13,TGTGCCAGCAGCTTAAACAGCGGGGGGACCCAGTACTTC,CASSLNSGGTQYF
.,TRBJ1-1,TRBV19,once,15,TGTGCCAGTAGTATAGTGGGCAGGGGGAACACTGAAGCTTTCTTT,CASSIVGRGNTEAFF
.,TRBJ2-7,TRBV7-2,few,16,TGTGCCAGCAGCTTATCTGCAGGGGTAATAGGCGACGAGCAGTACTTC,CASSLSAGVIGDEQYF
TRBD1,TRBJ2-5,TRBV11-2,few,15,TGTGCCAGCAGCTTAGACAGGGGGCGCAAAGAGACCCAGTACTTC,CASSLDRGRKETQYF
TRBD1,TRBJ1-6,TRBV6-1,.,15,TGTGCCAGCAGTAGAAGACAGGGCGACGGTTCACCCCTCCACTTT,CASSRRQGDGSPLHF
TRBD1,TRBJ2-1,TRBV2,few,11,TGTGCCAGCAGTGACAGGGACAGGCAGTTCTTC,CASSDRDRQFF
.,TRBJ2-7,TRBV4-3,few,15,TGCGCCAGCAGCCAAGATCTCGGGGAATCCTACGAGCAGTACTTC,CASSQDLGESYEQYF
.,TRBJ1-1,TRBV4-2,.,15,TGTGCCAGCAGCCAAGATTTCCGGGAGGTGACTGAAGCTTTCTTT,CASSQDFREVTEAFF
TRBD1,TRBJ1-4,TRBV4-3,medium-sized,17,TGCGCCAGCAGCCCATCCACCCCAGGGGGCCTCGATGAAAAACTGTTTTTT,CASSPSTPGGLDEKLFF
TRBD1,TRBJ1-1,TRBV7-9,.,14,TGTGCCAGCAGCACGGACAGGGAGTACACTGAAGCTTTCTTT,CASSTDREYTEAFF
TRBD1,TRBJ2-7,TRBV29-1,few,13,TGCAGCGTTGTTTCCCAGGGGGTCTACGAGCAGTACTTC,CSVVSQGVYEQYF
.,TRBJ1-6,TRBV2,.,14,TGTGCCAGCAGTGCCGCAGGGGATAATTCACCCCTCCACTTT,CASSAAGDNSPLHF
.,TRBJ1-3,TRBV5-1,few,13,TGCGCCAGCAGCCAGGGCTCTGGAAACACCATATATTTT,CASSQGSGNTIYF
.,TRBJ1-6,TRBV7-6,.,16,TGTGCCAGCAGCCAGGGCCCGAGCTCCTATAATTCACCCCTCCACTTT,CASSQGPSSYNSPLHF
TRBD2,TRBJ2-3,TRBV30,.,15,TGTGCCTGGGATTTAGCGGGGGGACCCACAGATACGCAGTATTTT,CAWDLAGGPTDTQYF
TRBD1,TRBJ1-6,TRBV5-5,.,14,TGTGCCAGCAGCTCCCGGGACAGGGGTGCACCCCTCCACTTT,CASSSRDRGAPLHF
.,TRBJ1-3,TRBV7-9,.,13,TGTGCCAGCAGCAAGGGGATAGGAAACACCATATATTTT,CASSKGIGNTIYF
TRBD2,TRBJ2-1,TRBV6-4,.,16,TGTGCCAGCAGTGACTCTGCTAGCGGGGGTCACAATGAGCAGTTCTTC,CASSDSASGGHNEQFF
TRBD1,TRBJ2-1,TRBV5-1,.,16,TGCGCCAGCAGCTTGCCGGGACAGGGAACCTACAATGAGCAGTTCTTC,CASSLPGQGTYNEQFF
TRBD2,TRBJ2-3,TRBV6-1,.,14,TGTGCCAGCAGACGGGGACTAGCCACAGATACGCAGTATTTT,CASRRGLATDTQYF
.,TRBJ2-7,TRBV4-1,.,13,TGCGCCAGCAGCCAAGCTATGTCCTACGAGCAGTACTTC,CASSQAMSYEQYF
.,TRBJ1-5,TRBV9,few,15,TGTGCCAGCAGCAATCCAGGGGAACCTCATCAGCCCCAGCATTTT,CASSNPGEPHQPQHF
TRBD1,TRBJ2-3,TRBV29-1,few,15,TGCAGCGTGGCAAAGACAGGGGGTTACACAGATACGCAGTATTTT,CSVAKTGGYTDTQYF
TRBD1,TRBJ2-5,TRBV5-1,.,16,TGCGCCAGCAGCTTGGGGGTTACAGGGGGCAGGGAGACCCAGTACTTC,CASSLGVTGGRETQYF
.,TRBJ1-4,TRBV19,.,14,TGTGCCAGTAGTAGGGGGGCAACTAATGAAAAACTGTTTTTT,CASSRGATNEKLFF
TRBD1,TRBJ1-6,TRBV7-2,once,15,TGTGCCAGCAGCCCTCGGACAGGACTCGGGTCACCCCTCCACTTT,CASSPRTGLGSPLHF
TRBD2,TRBJ2-3,TRBV7-2,.,15,TGTGCCAGCAGCTCAAAAAGCGGGGGGCCAGATACGCAGTATTTT,CASSSKSGGPDTQYF
TRBD1,TRBJ2-6,TRBV7-9,once,15,TGTGCCAGCAGCCCGAAGGGGGCCGGGGCCAACGTCCTGACTTTC,CASSPKGAGANVLTF
TRBD2,TRBJ2-3,TRBV7-3,few,19,TGTGCCAGCAGCAGAGGGCCCTCGACGGGGGGGCCGAGTACAGATACGCAGTATTTT,CASSRGPSTGGPSTDTQYF
.,TRBJ2-5,TRBV13,.,13,TGTGCCAGCAGCCCAGACATTCAAGAGACCCAGTACTTC,CASSPDIQETQYF
.,TRBJ2-1,TRBV11-2,few,15,TGTGCCAGCAGCCTAGGGAACCGACTTTTCAATGAGCAGTTCTTC,CASSLGNRLFNEQFF
.,TRBJ2-2,TRBV2,few,13,TGTGCCACGACCGGGACAAGCACCGGGGAGCTGTTTTTT,CATTGTSTGELFF
.,TRBJ1-5,TRBV5-6,.,14,TGTGCCAGCAGCTCCTCAGGTCCGAATCAGCCCCAGCATTTT,CASSSSGPNQPQHF
TRBD2,TRBJ2-1,TRBV4-2,.,15,TGTGCCAGCAGCCAAGCCGGGGGGGCCACGGATGAGCAGTTCTTC,CASSQAGGATDEQFF
.,TRBJ1-1,TRBV6-5,.,12,TGTGCCAGCAGCCCACAGGGTTCTGAAGCTTTCTTT,CASSPQGSEAFF
.,TRBJ1-1,TRBV21-1,.,15,TGTGCCAGCAGCACCATGTGGACAGGGCGGACTGAAGCTTTCTTT,CASSTMWTGRTEAFF
TRBD1,TRBJ2-7,TRBV6-6,.,14,TGTGCCAGCAGCCCGGGACAGGAGTTTTACGAGCAGTACTTC,CASSPGQEFYEQYF